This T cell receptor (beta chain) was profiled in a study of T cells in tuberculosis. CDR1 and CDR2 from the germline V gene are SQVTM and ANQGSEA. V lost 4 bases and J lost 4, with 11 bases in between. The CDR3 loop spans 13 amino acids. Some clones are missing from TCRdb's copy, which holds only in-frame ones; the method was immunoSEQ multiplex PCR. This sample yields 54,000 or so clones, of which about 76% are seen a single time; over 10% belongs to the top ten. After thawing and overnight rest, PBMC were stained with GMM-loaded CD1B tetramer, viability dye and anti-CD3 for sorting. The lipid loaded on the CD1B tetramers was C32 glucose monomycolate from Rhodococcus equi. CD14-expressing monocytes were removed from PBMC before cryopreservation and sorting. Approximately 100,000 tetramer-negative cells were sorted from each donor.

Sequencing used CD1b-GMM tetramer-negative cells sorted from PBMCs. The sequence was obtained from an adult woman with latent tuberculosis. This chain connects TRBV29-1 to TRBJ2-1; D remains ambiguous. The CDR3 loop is CSVAHVVYNEQFF. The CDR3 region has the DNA TGCAGCGTTGCCCACGTAGTTTACAATGAGCAGTTCTTC.